The 20 T cell receptor beta chains below were found in one sample sequenced in a study of T cells after yellow fever vaccination. Via MiXCR, TCRdb re-called the 5' RACE reads, giving one row per CDR3 protein. The table includes a few hundred thousand distinct CDR3 sequences, 11% detected once. Sequencing used PBMCs, obtained on the day of the first yellow fever vaccination. The receptor source for this set is a man aged 18 to 29 who received the YFV17D yellow fever vaccine.

Points on this clonotype: A much larger clone lies a single base off, so this may be a read error. V and J are TRBV25-1 and TRBJ1-6; 9 bases align to TRBD1. The CDR3 has 16 amino acids. Germline V gives CDR1 MGHDK, CDR2 SYGVNS. CDR3: CVSSVGQGPDNSPLHF. For the CDR3, the DNA is TGTGTCAGCAGTGTCGGACAGGGGCCCGATAATTCACCCCTCCACTTT.

This clonotype was recorded a few times. The chain carries TRBV5-4 and TRBJ2-7, with 9 bases aligning to TRBD2. There are 15 residues in the CDR3. In germline, CDR1 is SGHNT, CDR2 YYREEE (reference sequence). With V trimmed by 2 bases and J by 2 bases, 5 bases remained unmatched. The CDR3 nucleotides are TGTGCCAGCAGCTTTGGCGGGGGGGCAGCCTACGAGCAGTACTTC. Translating gives CASSFGGGAAYEQYF.

CDR3 nucleotide sequence: TGTGCCAGCAGCATACAAGCGGGGGGTCGCACAGATACGCAGTATTTT. This encodes CASSIQAGGRTDTQYF. The chain combines TRBV7-2 with TRBJ2-3; 9 bases are shared with TRBD2. V lost 5 bases and J lost 1; bases outside the gene matches: 7. The CDR3 has 16 residues. Germline V lookup: CDR1 SGHTA, CDR2 FQGNSA.

There are a few counts of this clonotype. The chain recombines TRBV10-3 with TRBJ1-1; D unresolved. Germline CDR1 is ENHRY and CDR2 is SYGVKD. Trimming took off 0 bases at V and 10 bases at J, with 15 bases between the two ends. The CDR3 is made up of 14 amino acids. The CDR3 is CAISESSSIGTAFF. CDR3 in DNA: TGTGCCATCAGTGAGTCGAGCAGTATCGGAACAGCTTTCTTT.

This clonotype was counted between two and nine times. The chain couples TRBV4-1 to TRBJ2-6, with D perhaps matching TRBD2 (5 bases). Germline V CDR1 and CDR2: MGHRA, YSYEKL. The CDR3 totals 15 residues. Trimming stripped 2 bases from V and 4 bases from J, with 9 bases between. For the CDR3, the DNA is TGCGCCAGCAGCCAAAGGGAGTCGGGGGCCAACGTCCTGACTTTC. As protein: CASSQRESGANVLTF.

This clonotype appeared a few times. The chain employs TRBV6-2 or TRBV6-3 and TRBJ1-5; D is ambiguous. Germline CDR1 MNHEY, CDR2 SVGEGT. V was shortened by 5 bases and J by 4 bases, with 12 bases between the two germline ends. The CDR3 contains 14 residues. In DNA form, the CDR3 reads TGTGCCAGCAGTAGTTGGGGTGCGAATCAGCCCCAGCATTTT. Translating it yields CASSSWGANQPQHF.

V is TRBV6-5 and J is TRBJ2-2; possible D gene TRBD1, 5 bases. Germline CDR1 and CDR2: MNHEY and SVGAGI. Trimming shortened V by 2 bases and J by 7 bases, and 17 bases separated the two germline ends. This CDR3 comprises 16 residues. The DNA of the CDR3 is TGTGCCAGCAGTTACCTACTTAGGGGCGAGGACGGGGAGCTGTTTTTT. Amino acid sequence: CASSYLLRGEDGELFF.

There are a few counts of this clonotype. The rearrangement links TRBV20-1 to TRBJ1-2; possibly TRBD1 for D (5 bases). Germline CDR1 reads DFQATT; CDR2 reads SNEGSKA (reference sequence). V was clipped by 1 base and J by 5 bases, with 14 bases between them. This CDR3 spans 14 amino acids. The CDR3 region has the DNA TGCAGTGCTAGAGTGTCAGGGAGGGAGTATGGCTACACCTTC. Translated: CSARVSGREYGYTF.

This clonotype was observed a few times. The chain employs TRBV6-6 and TRBJ1-2; D remains ambiguous. Trimming took off 3 bases at V and 6 bases at J, with 5 bases between the two ends. Per germline, CDR1 MNHNY and CDR2 SVGAGI (reference sequence). The CDR3 runs 11 residues. In DNA, the CDR3 is TGTGCCAGCAGTTATAGAGATGGCTACACCTTC. Translating gives CASSYRDGYTF.

The genes are TRBV5-8 and TRBJ2-4; 8 bases map to TRBD1. The germline CDR1 and CDR2 sequences are SGHTS and YDEGEE. The ends lost 2 bases at V and 8 bases at J; junction bases unmatched: 6. The length of the CDR3 is 14 residues. CDR3 coding DNA: TGTGCCAGCAGCTTTGGACAGGGCTGGGACATTCAGTACTTC. Translated: CASSFGQGWDIQYF.

This clonotype was detected a few times. The genes are TRBV11-1 and TRBJ1-1; D gene ambiguous. V dropped 8 bases and J dropped 0 bases, with 7 bases sitting between them. In germline, CDR1 is SGHAT, CDR2 FQDESV (reference sequence). The CDR3 sequence is 12 residues long. The CDR3 is CASRALNTEAFF. The CDR3 DNA reads as TGTGCCAGCCGGGCGTTGAACACTGAAGCTTTCTTT.

Ten or more counts support this clonotype. The chain recombines TRBV11-1 with TRBJ1-1; no definite D call. The germline V gene encodes CDR1 SGHAT and CDR2 FQDESV (reference sequence). V was trimmed by 0 bases and J by 5 bases, leaving 7 bases between them. This CDR3 spans 13 amino acids. The CDR3 sequence: CASSLAGYTEAFF. The DNA for the CDR3 is TGTGCCAGCAGCTTAGCAGGGTATACTGAAGCTTTCTTT.

This clonotype was seen a few times. J is TRBJ2-5 and V is TRBV6-5; possibly TRBD2 for D (7 bases). Germline V gene data show CDR1 as MNHEY and CDR2 as SVGAGI. CDR3 size: 18 residues. Trimming left V 0 bases short and J 1 base short, with 18 bases between. CDR3 sequence (DNA): TGTGCCAGCAGTTACTCAGGGGGAGGGGAGGGGGTCCAAGAGACCCAGTACTTC. As protein: CASSYSGGGEGVQETQYF.

The chain employs TRBV11-1 and TRBJ2-7, with a weak D call TRBD2 (5 bases). Germline values: CDR1 SGHAT, CDR2 FQDESV (reference sequence). The V and J ends lost 5 bases and 2 bases respectively, with 10 bases between them. CDR3 length: 13 residues. CDR3 DNA sequence: TGTGCCAGCAGCCACGGACTGACCTACGAGCAGTACTTC. Translated, it gives CASSHGLTYEQYF.

The CDR3 loop is CASSLDRGHHQPQHF. CDR3 DNA sequence: TGTGCCAGCAGCTTGGACAGGGGCCACCATCAGCCCCAGCATTTT. This rearrangement joins TRBV5-5 to TRBJ1-5; 7 bases agree with TRBD1. After removal of 0 bases from V and 5 bases from J, the junction contained 5 bases not matched to a gene. This CDR3 has 15 amino acids. Germline V lookup: CDR1 SGHKS, CDR2 YYEKEE (reference sequence).

This clonotype was picked up many times. This chain connects TRBV3-1 to TRBJ1-3, with D possibly being TRBD1 (6 bases). This CDR3 comprises 16 residues. V lost 3 bases, J lost 0 bases, and 12 bases lay in between. CDR1 LGHDT and CDR2 YNNKEL come from the germline V gene (reference sequence). The CDR3: CASSQTGLISGNTIYF. The CDR3 DNA sequence: TGTGCCAGCAGCCAGACAGGACTTATCTCTGGAAACACCATATATTTT.

The V and J genes are TRBV27 and TRBJ2-3, with 9 nucleotides matching TRBD2. The J segment lost 5 bases and the V segment lost 3 bases, leaving 9 bases of the junction unmatched. The length of the CDR3 is 16 residues. CDR1 is MNHEY, CDR2 SMNVEV, per germline (reference sequence). The CDR3 region is CASSLDLAGAGDTQYF. CDR3 nucleotides: TGTGCCAGCAGTTTGGACTTAGCGGGGGCGGGAGATACGCAGTATTTT.

The V and J genes are TRBV6-1 and TRBJ1-1; no clear D. The germline V gene has CDR1 MNHNS and CDR2 SASEGT. The ends were cut back, 8 bases at V and 0 bases at J, with 13 bases in the middle. The CDR3 contains 14 residues. The CDR3 DNA sequence: TGTGCCAGCGGGAGGTTAGATATGAACACTGAAGCTTTCTTT. It yields the protein CASGRLDMNTEAFF.

The chain is built from TRBV9 and TRBJ2-4; the D gene is possibly TRBD1 (6 bases). The CDR3 runs 16 residues. Germline loops: CDR1 SGDLS, CDR2 YYNGEE. V gave up 3 bases and J gave up 2 bases, with 15 bases separating them. Here the CDR3 reads CASSEQQGLTKNIQYF. CDR3 DNA: TGTGCCAGCAGCGAACAACAGGGCTTAACCAAAAACATTCAGTACTTC.

CDR3 sequence (DNA): TGCGCCAGCAGCCAAGATCTCGAGGGCCCCAAAAACATTCAGTACTTC. Its translation is CASSQDLEGPKNIQYF. The chain uses TRBV4-3 and TRBJ2-4; tentatively, D is TRBD2 (5 bases). V shed 0 bases and J shed 2 bases, with 11 bases lying between them. The CDR3 loop spans 16 amino acids. Germline V lookup: CDR1 LGHNA, CDR2 YSLEER.